This passage covers 26 T cell receptor beta chains from one sample sequenced in a study of shared clonotypes between healthy human individuals. Generated by immunoSEQ multiplex PCR, the TCRdb table keeps only in-frame clones and is missing some. Among 2 million to 2.5 million clones listed, 80% to 95% were seen once. The sample taken for sequencing was naive CD4+ T cells from PBMCs. As to subset: CD45RA+ positively selected. These receptors all stem from a man younger than 35 in good health. Some clones in this sample may be carry-over from other donors' samples.

The chain combines TRBV28 with TRBJ2-1; TRBD1 might be the D (5 bases). CDR1 and CDR2 (germline): MDHEN, SYDVKM. Trimming removed 6 bases at V and 4 bases at J, with 19 bases between. The CDR3 covers 16 residues. DNA of the CDR3: TGTGCCAGCAGCTCCTTGGGGCCAGGGTATTACAATGAGCAGTTCTTC. This translates into CASSSLGPGYYNEQFF.

The chain uses TRBV14 and TRBJ1-2, with no clear D. The germline CDR1 and CDR2 sequences are SGHDN and FVKESK. V was cut by 4 bases and J by 0 bases, with 18 bases left in between. The CDR3 extends over 17 amino acids. Here the CDR3 reads CASSPVVGSPANYGYTF. The CDR3 DNA is TGTGCCAGCAGCCCGGTTGTCGGCAGCCCCGCTAACTATGGCTACACCTTC.

The gene calls are TRBV28 and TRBJ1-1; TRBD1 might be the D (5 bases). This CDR3 is 14 amino acids long. Germline lookup yields CDR1 MDHEN and CDR2 SYDVKM. V was trimmed by 7 bases and J by 6 bases, leaving 18 bases between them. The chain's CDR3 is CASTRGRGTAEAFF. The DNA for the CDR3 is TGTGCCAGCACCCGGGGACGGGGAACGGCTGAAGCTTTCTTT.

V and J are TRBV9 and TRBJ2-1; TRBD2 aligns across 13 bases. In germline, CDR1 is SGDLS, CDR2 YYNGEE. V gave up 4 bases and J gave up 6 bases; unmatched junction bases: 7. The CDR3 is 16 amino acids. As DNA, the CDR3 is TGTGCCAGCAGCCTAAGGACTAGCGGGAGTCGCAATGAGCAGTTCTTC. Protein product: CASSLRTSGSRNEQFF. Drawing the rest from reference TRBV9 and TRBJ2-1, the complete variable domain is DSGVTQTPKHLITATGQRVTLRCSPRSGDLSVYWYQQSLDQGLQFLIQYYNGEERAKGNILERFSAQQFPDLHSELNLSSLELGDSALYFCASSLRTSGSRNEQFFGPGTRLTVL.

To note about this clone: The identical CDR3 is also encoded by other nucleotide sequences in the sample. This sequence joins TRBV18 and TRBJ2-1; TRBD2 aligns across 11 bases. This CDR3 has 16 residues. Per the germline V gene, CDR1 is KGHSH and CDR2 is LQKENI. Trimming at V came to 2 bases and at J to 2 bases, leaving 2 bases not matched to a gene. CDR3 nucleotide sequence: TGTGCCAGCTCACCAGGGACTAGCGGTGCCTACAATGAGCAGTTCTTC. This translates into CASSPGTSGAYNEQFF.

The chain recombines TRBV30 with TRBJ1-4; D may be TRBD1 (6 bases). Trimming cost V 1 base and J 6 bases, with 9 bases left between them. Germline CDR1 GTSNPN, CDR2 SVGIG (reference sequence). There are 13 residues in the CDR3. The CDR3 reads CAWSAGADEKLFF. The DNA of the CDR3 is TGTGCCTGGAGTGCAGGGGCGGATGAAAAACTGTTTTTT.

This rearrangement joins TRBV4-1 to TRBJ2-1; D gene unclear. The germline V gene encodes CDR1 MGHRA and CDR2 YSYEKL. The CDR3 has 13 amino acids. V was shortened by 2 bases and J by 7 bases, with 9 bases between the two germline ends. The DNA of the CDR3 is TGCGCCAGCAGCCAAATGGGAAGGAATGAGCAGTTCTTC. Residues: CASSQMGRNEQFF.

This sequence joins TRBV5-4 and TRBJ2-6; D is possibly TRBD1 or TRBD2 (5 bases each). Germline lookup yields CDR1 SGHNT and CDR2 YYREEE (reference sequence). V dropped 2 bases and J dropped 0 bases, with 15 bases sitting between them. The CDR3 is 18 amino acids. The CDR3 bases are TGTGCCAGCAGCTTTGAGGGACCGTTAAGCTCTGGGGCCAACGTCCTGACTTTC. Protein product: CASSFEGPLSSGANVLTF. Looking up the rest from reference TRBV5-4 and TRBJ2-6 gives the full variable domain: ETGVTQSPTHLIKTRGQQVTLRCSSQSGHNTVSWYQQALGQGPQFIFQYYREEENGRGNFPPRFSGLQFPNYSSELNVNALELDDSALYLCASSFEGPLSSGANVLTFGAGSRLTVL.

The rearrangement uses TRBV5-1 and TRBJ2-7; 7 positions match TRBD2. Germline loops: CDR1 SGHRS, CDR2 YFSETQ. Losses at the gene ends were 4 bases for V and 5 bases for J; bases not matched to a gene: 9. This CDR3 comprises 14 residues. The CDR3 protein is CASSPAAGVHEQYF. The DNA of the CDR3 is TGCGCCAGCAGCCCGGCCGCGGGAGTCCACGAGCAGTACTTC.

V gene TRBV5-4 combines with J gene TRBJ2-2; D uncertain. Germline values: CDR1 SGHNT, CDR2 YYREEE (reference sequence). The CDR3 length is 16 residues. The V and J ends lost 4 bases and 1 base respectively, with 14 bases between them. CDR3 sequence reads: CASSQLMEMNTGELFF. The CDR3 bases are TGTGCCAGCAGCCAATTAATGGAGATGAACACCGGGGAGCTGTTTTTT. The variable domain in full, with the rest retrieved from reference TRBV5-4 and TRBJ2-2, is ETGVTQSPTHLIKTRGQQVTLRCSSQSGHNTVSWYQQALGQGPQFIFQYYREEENGRGNFPPRFSGLQFPNYSSELNVNALELDDSALYLCASSQLMEMNTGELFFGEGSRLTVL.

Remarks on this clone: Other DNA sequences in this sample translate to the same CDR3. This rearrangement joins TRBV2 to TRBJ1-4; 8 nucleotides match TRBD1. V was clipped by 6 bases and J by 8 bases; unmatched bases: 2. From germline, CDR1 is SNHLY and CDR2 FYNNEI. The CDR3 consists of 12 residues. The CDR3, as DNA: TGTGCCAGCAGAGGGGACAGGGAAAAACTGTTTTTT. It yields the protein CASRGDREKLFF.

The CDR3 spells CASSDGTSGSNTGELFF. CDR3 coding DNA: TGTGCCAGCAGTGACGGGACTAGCGGGTCGAACACCGGGGAGCTGTTTTTT. V gene TRBV6-4 combines with J gene TRBJ2-2, with 12 nucleotides matching TRBD2. Looked up from germline, CDR1 is MRHNA and CDR2 is SNTAGT. The J segment lost 0 bases and the V segment lost 2 bases, leaving 1 base of the junction unmatched. The CDR3 has 17 amino acids.

V is TRBV27 and J is TRBJ2-6; 9 bases fit TRBD1. This CDR3 is 18 amino acids long. With V trimmed by 1 base and J by 2 bases, 6 bases remained unmatched. Germline values: CDR1 MNHEY, CDR2 SMNVEV (reference sequence). The CDR3 reads CASSLYTGGLAGANVLTF. CDR3 in DNA: TGTGCCAGCAGTTTATATACAGGGGGCTTAGCTGGGGCCAACGTCCTGACTTTC. The variable domain in full, with the rest retrieved from reference TRBV27 and TRBJ2-6, is EAQVTQNPRYLITVTGKKLTVTCSQNMNHEYMSWYRQDPGLGLRQIYYSMNVEVTDKGDVPEGYKVSRKEKRNFPLILESPSPNQTSLYFCASSLYTGGLAGANVLTFGAGSRLTVL.

The gene calls are TRBV9 and TRBJ1-2; 10 bases agree with TRBD1. J was trimmed by 2 bases and V by 2 bases; bases with no gene match: 6. Germline loops: CDR1 SGDLS, CDR2 YYNGEE. The CDR3 length is 16 residues. Here the CDR3 DNA reads TGTGCCAGCAGCGTCTCTGGGGGACAGGGGAACTATGGCTACACCTTC. This encodes CASSVSGGQGNYGYTF.

The CDR3 is CASSYGGSSGNTIYF. The CDR3, as DNA: TGTGCCAGCAGTTATGGGGGAAGCTCTGGAAACACCATATATTTT. V usage is TRBV2 and J usage is TRBJ1-3, with D possibly TRBD1 on 5 matching bases. V shed 5 bases and J shed 0 bases, with 11 bases lying between them. Germline V gene sequence: CDR1 SNHLY, CDR2 FYNNEI. The CDR3 totals 15 residues.

The V gene is TRBV5-6, the J gene TRBJ1-2, with D unresolved. Looked up from germline, CDR1 is SGHDT and CDR2 is YYEEEE. Trimming shortened V by 0 bases and J by 1 base, and 10 bases separated the two germline ends. The CDR3 is 15 residues long. DNA for the CDR3: TGTGCCAGCAGCTTGGCGGGCAGGAGTAACTATGGCTACACCTTC. Its translation: CASSLAGRSNYGYTF.

Notes on this clone: The same CDR3 arises from other DNA sequences in this sample as well. The chain recombines TRBV4-1 with TRBJ2-3; TRBD2 aligns across 14 bases. With 3 bases clipped from V and 1 base from J, the junction kept 0 bases outside the gene matches. Germline V gene lookup returns CDR1 MGHRA and CDR2 YSYEKL. The CDR3 is 16 residues long. CDR3 residues: CASSQGLAGGTDTQYF. DNA of the CDR3: TGCGCCAGCAGCCAGGGACTAGCGGGAGGCACAGATACGCAGTATTTT.

This chain links TRBV7-8 with TRBJ1-2, with TRBD1 matching 7 bases. The J segment lost 5 bases and the V segment lost 5 bases, leaving 11 bases of the junction unmatched. The CDR3 spans 15 residues. Germline V gene data show CDR1 as SGHVS and CDR2 as FQNEAQ. DNA of the CDR3: TGTGCCAGCAGCGCATCCGGGACAGCTCCTTATGGCTACACCTTC. This sequence encodes CASSASGTAPYGYTF.

The gene calls are TRBV10-1 and TRBJ2-7; weak D call: TRBD1 (6 bases). Germline V gives CDR1 WNHNN, CDR2 SYGVQD (reference sequence). V lost 0 bases to trimming and J lost 7 bases, with 19 bases between them. The CDR3 is 16 amino acids. This CDR3 is CASSESGAEALGEQYF. For the CDR3, the DNA is TGCGCCAGCAGTGAGTCGGGGGCGGAGGCCCTGGGGGAGCAGTACTTC.

In its sample, this clone was seen once. V usage is TRBV28 and J usage is TRBJ1-2, with a weak D call TRBD1 (5 bases). This CDR3 is built from 13 residues. V was pared by 8 bases and J by 1 base, with 11 bases between. The germline gives CDR1 MDHEN, CDR2 SYDVKM. For the CDR3, the DNA is TGTGCCAGCCGCCGGGGGAGTAACTATGGCTACACCTTC. Its protein is CASRRGSNYGYTF.

V gene TRBV19 combines with J gene TRBJ1-4; 10 bases are shared with TRBD1. V shed 5 bases, J shed 16 bases, and the junction held 7 bases outside the gene matches. CDR3 length equals 12 residues. Germline assignment: CDR1 LNHDA and CDR2 SQIVND (reference sequence). CDR3 coding DNA: TGTGCCAGTAGTGTGGACAGGGGGAGGAGGTTTTTT. It yields the protein CASSVDRGRRFF.

The rearrangement links TRBV10-3 to TRBJ1-1; D perhaps matches TRBD1 (5 bases). Trimming took 2 bases from V and 9 from J, leaving 7 bases between them. The CDR3 covers 11 residues. Germline V lookup: CDR1 ENHRY, CDR2 SYGVKD. The CDR3 sequence is CAISEDSQAFF. The CDR3 DNA reads TGTGCCATCAGTGAGGACAGTCAAGCTTTCTTT.

This chain joins TRBV9 and TRBJ1-1; D gene unclear. V shed 2 bases and J shed 2 bases, with 10 bases lying between them. From germline, CDR1 is SGDLS and CDR2 YYNGEE. This CDR3 is 14 amino acids long. The chain's CDR3 is CASSVNSLNTEAFF. CDR3 sequence (DNA): TGTGCCAGCAGCGTGAACAGCCTAAACACTGAAGCTTTCTTT.

This clone was detected once. The CDR3 protein is CASSVSGSIDTQYF. The DNA of the CDR3 is TGTGCCAGTAGTGTTAGCGGGAGTATAGATACGCAGTATTTT. This chain uses TRBV19 with TRBJ2-3, with 9 positions matching TRBD2. The CDR3 loop spans 14 amino acids. J was trimmed by 5 bases and V by 5 bases; bases with no gene match: 5. From germline, CDR1 is LNHDA and CDR2 SQIVND (reference sequence).

This clone was detected a few times. The J gene is TRBJ1-5, the V gene TRBV11-2; 7 nucleotides match TRBD1. The CDR3 has 13 amino acids. V was clipped by 5 bases and J by 5 bases; unmatched bases: 3. CDR1 and CDR2 (germline): SGHAT, FQNNGV. CDR3 residues: CASSQGQDQPQHF. The CDR3 DNA sequence: TGTGCCAGCAGCCAAGGACAGGATCAGCCCCAGCATTTT.

Comments on this clone: Additional DNA sequences in this sample encode the identical CDR3. The chain links TRBV10-1 to TRBJ2-7; 11 bases map to TRBD2. The V and J ends lost 8 bases and 1 base, in that order; junction bases with no gene match: 4. Germline assignment: CDR1 WNHNN and CDR2 SYGVQD (reference sequence). This CDR3 spans 14 amino acids. The DNA for the CDR3 is TGCGCCAGCTCCGGGACTAGCGGTTCCTACGAGCAGTACTTC. It encodes CASSGTSGSYEQYF.